The 18 T cell receptor beta chains below were found in one sample sequenced in a study of T-cell memory formation after mild COVID-19. TCRdb processed the 5' RACE reads anew with MiXCR; each CDR3 protein has one entry. This table has 150,000 to 200,000 distinct CDR3 sequences, around 10% appearing once. Sequenced material: PBMCs or a T cell subset sorted from them (not recorded which). These receptors came from a man younger than 35 who had mild COVID-19 (a few samples of this study predate the infection). Cell type and time point are not known.

The V call is TRBV18, the J call TRBJ1-3; D is ambiguous. The CDR3 is made up of 17 amino acids. Germline assignment: CDR1 KGHSH and CDR2 LQKENI. V lost 2 bases and J lost 0, with 14 bases in between. The CDR3 sequence is CASSPGGTVSSGNTIYF. The CDR3 DNA is TGTGCCAGCTCACCAGGCGGAACGGTCAGCTCTGGAAACACCATATATTTT.

The rearrangement links TRBV29-1 to TRBJ1-1; possible D gene TRBD1, 6 bases. V was clipped by 6 bases and J by 5 bases, with 19 bases between them. CDR3 size: 14 residues. Germline V gene data show CDR1 as SQVTM and CDR2 as ANQGSEA. This chain's CDR3 is CSVTTGPMETEAFF. DNA for the CDR3: TGCAGCGTAACGACAGGTCCCATGGAGACTGAAGCTTTCTTT.

This clonotype was observed at least ten times. V gene TRBV9 combines with J gene TRBJ1-1, with D hard to call. Germline V gives CDR1 SGDLS, CDR2 YYNGEE. The CDR3 is 13 residues long. Deletions cut 0 bases from V and 4 bases from J, with 7 bases between. The CDR3: CASSVGWGTEAFF. The CDR3 DNA sequence: TGTGCCAGCAGCGTAGGCTGGGGCACTGAAGCTTTCTTT.

The sample holds many counts of this clonotype. The chain uses TRBV5-6 and TRBJ2-5, with 8 positions matching TRBD2. The length of the CDR3 is 15 residues. Germline loops: CDR1 SGHDT, CDR2 YYEEEE. V shed 6 bases and J 4 bases; nucleotides not matched to a gene: 11. In DNA form, the CDR3 reads TGTGCCAGCATCGGGACTAGAGATCTGAGAGAGACCCAGTACTTC. Translation: CASIGTRDLRETQYF.

The chain uses TRBV15 and TRBJ1-1; no definite D call. The CDR3 totals 16 residues. Germline V gene lookup returns CDR1 LNHNV and CDR2 YYDKDF (reference sequence). V gave up 5 bases and J gave up 4 bases, with 20 bases separating them. DNA of the CDR3: TGTGCCACCAGCGGTCCCGTGTCATCCCTGCTCACTGAAGCTTTCTTT. It translates to CATSGPVSSLLTEAFF.

J is TRBJ1-3 and V is TRBV9; D possibly corresponds to TRBD1 (5 bases). V was trimmed by 3 bases and J by 0 bases, leaving 10 bases between them. Germline CDR1 reads SGDLS; CDR2 reads YYNGEE. This CDR3 region has 15 residues. The CDR3 loop is CASSDRPSSGNTIYF. The DNA of the CDR3 is TGTGCCAGCAGCGACAGGCCAAGCTCTGGAAACACCATATATTTT. Looking up the rest from reference TRBV9 and TRBJ1-3 gives the full variable domain: DSGVTQTPKHLITATGQRVTLRCSPRSGDLSVYWYQQSLDQGLQFLIQYYNGEERAKGNILERFSAQQFPDLHSELNLSSLELGDSALYFCASSDRPSSGNTIYFGEGSWLTVV.

The rearrangement uses TRBV20-1 and TRBJ2-2; the D call may be TRBD1 or TRBD2 (6 bases each). Germline-derived CDR1 and CDR2 are DFQATT and SNEGSKA (reference sequence). There are 14 residues in the CDR3. V lost 2 bases and J 6 bases, leaving 13 bases between the germline ends. This CDR3 reads CSARPGAVAGELFF. DNA for the CDR3: TGCAGTGCTAGACCGGGGGCAGTTGCCGGGGAGCTGTTTTTT.

The chain links TRBV20-1 to TRBJ2-3; D may be TRBD2 (5 bases). The CDR3 covers 15 residues. Germline V lookup: CDR1 DFQATT, CDR2 SNEGSKA (reference sequence). Trimming left V 0 bases short and J 4 bases short, with 14 bases between. The DNA for the CDR3 is TGCAGTGCTAGAGAAAACCGGGGAAGCCCAGATACGCAGTATTTT. It translates to CSARENRGSPDTQYF.

The table lists this clonotype with a few counts. The chain carries TRBV4-2 and TRBJ1-1; 8 positions match TRBD1. V dropped 4 bases and J dropped 1; count of bases not matched to a gene: 5. Germline CDR1 LGHNA, CDR2 YNFKEQ. There are 15 residues in the CDR3. Here the CDR3 reads CASSRGQGPNTEAFF. The DNA for the CDR3 is TGTGCCAGCAGCCGAGGACAGGGACCGAACACTGAAGCTTTCTTT.

The chain joins TRBV5-1 to TRBJ2-1, with D tentatively TRBD2 (6 bases). This CDR3 is 15 amino acids long. V was pared by 1 base and J by 2 bases, with 10 bases between. Germline values: CDR1 SGHRS, CDR2 YFSETQ. The CDR3 nucleotides read TGCGCCAGCAGCTTGCAACCGGGGGCCTACAATGAGCAGTTCTTC. It is translated as CASSLQPGAYNEQFF.

The rearrangement joins TRBV6-6 to TRBJ2-7; 10 nucleotides align to TRBD1. After removal of 6 bases from V and 2 bases from J, the junction contained 10 bases not matched to a gene. The CDR3 extends over 16 amino acids. Germline lookup yields CDR1 MNHNY and CDR2 SVGAGI (reference sequence). This chain's CDR3 is CASSRLPGQGPYEQYV. CDR3 in DNA: TGTGCCAGCAGCAGACTGCCGGGACAGGGGCCCTACGAGCAGTACGTC.

This clonotype was recorded at least ten times. The J gene is TRBJ1-2, the V gene TRBV7-2; 8 bases are shared with TRBD1. The V gene end was trimmed by 8 bases and the J gene end by 0 bases; junction bases not matched to a gene: 11. Germline CDR1 SGHTA, CDR2 FQGNSA. The CDR3 extends over 16 amino acids. The CDR3 sequence is CASHAPGTGANYGYTF. The CDR3 DNA reads as TGTGCCAGCCATGCCCCCGGGACAGGAGCTAACTATGGCTACACCTTC.

This clonotype came up a few times. The rearrangement links TRBV12-3 or TRBV12-4 to TRBJ1-1; perhaps TRBD1 as D (6 bases). The ends were cut back, 7 bases at V and 0 bases at J, with 12 bases in the middle. The CDR3 length is 14 residues. The CDR3 DNA is TGTGCCAGCACGTTTGGACAGTTGAACACTGAAGCTTTCTTT. It translates to CASTFGQLNTEAFF.

The gene calls are TRBV24-1 and TRBJ2-2, with 8 nucleotides matching TRBD2. Germline CDR1 and CDR2: KGHDR and SFDVKD. CDR3 length: 15 amino acids. Trimming cost V 4 bases and J 7 bases; bases outside gene matches: 7. CDR3 sequence: CATSERGAQDGELFF. The DNA for the CDR3 is TGTGCCACCAGTGAGCGGGGGGCTCAGGACGGGGAGCTGTTTTTT.

This clonotype turned up a few times. J is TRBJ2-3 and V is TRBV18, with a weak D call TRBD2 (5 bases). Trimming pared 3 bases from V and 7 bases from J, leaving 17 bases between. The CDR3 spans 15 residues. Germline V gives CDR1 KGHSH, CDR2 LQKENI. The CDR3, as DNA: TGTGCCAGCTCACCGCAGGTACATTCGGGAAATACGCAGTATTTT. The encoded protein is CASSPQVHSGNTQYF.

This chain links TRBV6-5 with TRBJ1-2; 7 nucleotides line up with TRBD1. The V gene end was trimmed by 6 bases and the J gene end by 4 bases; junction bases not matched to a gene: 8. This CDR3 has 14 amino acids. CDR1 MNHEY and CDR2 SVGAGI come from the germline V gene. The CDR3 is CASRDGTEIYGYTF. CDR3 DNA sequence: TGTGCCAGCAGGGACGGGACAGAGATCTATGGCTACACCTTC.

This chain uses TRBV27 with TRBJ2-3; a weak D match, TRBD2 (6 bases). V lost 5 bases, J lost 7 bases, and 16 bases lay in between. Looked up from germline, CDR1 is MNHEY and CDR2 is SMNVEV (reference sequence). The CDR3 has 14 residues. The CDR3 spells CASSLLGEENTQYF. The CDR3 DNA sequence: TGTGCCAGCAGTCTCCTGGGGGAGGAGAATACGCAGTATTTT.

This clonotype has a handful of counts. The J gene is TRBJ2-7, the V gene TRBV18, with D possibly matching TRBD1 (6 bases). CDR1 and CDR2 (germline): KGHSH, LQKENI. The CDR3 sequence is 15 residues long. Trimming pared 3 bases from V and 4 bases from J, leaving 16 bases between. DNA of the CDR3: TGTGCCAGCTCACCCCCTGGGGGACAACTTTACGAGCAGTACTTC. Protein sequence: CASSPPGGQLYEQYF.